Following are 20 T cell receptor beta chains from one sample sequenced in a study of cytomegalovirus exposure and HLA in healthy donors. In the PCR, 60 Vbeta and 13 Jbeta primers were used. The assay was immunoSEQ multiplex PCR, and TCRdb's table has in-frame clones only and misses some. Seen here are about 200,000 clones, about four fifths observed once, and the top ten hold approximately 0.99%. The specimen sequenced was PBMCs. Receptor source: a woman aged 40-49 years in good health and CMV-seronegative.

The gene calls are TRBV5-1 and TRBJ2-1, with 12 bases that match TRBD2. Per germline, CDR1 SGHRS and CDR2 YFSETQ. The CDR3 loop spans 16 amino acids. V trimming: 0 bases; J trimming: 2 bases; junction bases outside the gene matches: 0. The CDR3 region is CASSLGLAGAYNEQFF. In nucleotides, the CDR3 is TGCGCCAGCAGCTTGGGACTAGCGGGAGCCTACAATGAGCAGTTCTTC.

The V gene is TRBV9, the J gene TRBJ1-4, with 9 bases fitting TRBD1. Germline lookup yields CDR1 SGDLS and CDR2 YYNGEE. The ends lost 3 bases at V and 7 bases at J; junction bases unmatched: 7. This CDR3 is built from 15 residues. CDR3 sequence (DNA): TGTGCCAGCAGCGCGGGACAGGGCGTTGGTGAAAAACTGTTTTTT. Its protein product is CASSAGQGVGEKLFF.

CDR3 loop: CASRSTSGRDNEQYF. The CDR3 DNA reads TGTGCCAGCCGCTCGACTAGCGGGAGAGATAACGAGCAGTACTTC. This rearrangement joins TRBV27 to TRBJ2-7; 12 positions agree with TRBD2. The length of the CDR3 is 15 residues. Germline-derived CDR1 and CDR2 are MNHEY and SMNVEV (reference sequence). Losses at the gene ends were 8 bases for V and 5 bases for J; bases not matched to a gene: 10.

This clone has only one observation. This rearrangement joins TRBV5-1 to TRBJ2-2; no reliable D call. Per germline, CDR1 SGHRS and CDR2 YFSETQ. The CDR3 length is 13 residues. Trimming pared 2 bases from V and 5 bases from J, leaving 7 bases between. The CDR3 region has the DNA TGCGCCAGCAGCTTAGTCGGGACCGGGGAGCTGTTTTTT. Protein product: CASSLVGTGELFF.

This chain connects TRBV7-2 to TRBJ2-1, with 10 bases identical to TRBD2. This CDR3 is 18 amino acids long. Trimming removed 1 base from V and 1 base from J; junction bases left unmatched: 7. Germline V gene sequence: CDR1 SGHTA, CDR2 FQGNSA. In DNA, the CDR3 is TGTGCCAGCAGCTTAGTGCCTAGCGGGGGCCTTTCCTACAATGAGCAGTTCTTC. This sequence encodes CASSLVPSGGLSYNEQFF.

The chain has TRBV6-5 and TRBJ1-2; D unclear. This CDR3 region has 13 residues. V dropped 5 bases and J dropped 2 bases, with 9 bases sitting between them. Germline V gives CDR1 MNHEY, CDR2 SVGAGI. CDR3 residues: CASSLTSNYGYTF. CDR3 nucleotides: TGTGCCAGCAGTCTGACATCAAACTATGGCTACACCTTC.

The rearrangement joins TRBV5-1 to TRBJ2-5; no clear D gene. CDR1 and CDR2 from the germline V gene are SGHRS and YFSETQ. The V gene lost 0 bases and the J gene lost 3 bases, with 9 bases spanning the gap. The CDR3 extends over 14 amino acids. Here the CDR3 DNA reads TGCGCCAGCAGCTTGGTGGTCAGGAAAGAGACCCAGTACTTC. It is translated as CASSLVVRKETQYF.

The chain is built from TRBV5-1 and TRBJ2-1; D may be TRBD2 (6 bases). The V end lost 0 bases, the J end lost 5 bases, and 12 bases lay between the germline ends. The CDR3 covers 15 residues. Germline V gives CDR1 SGHRS, CDR2 YFSETQ. The DNA for the CDR3 is TGCGCCAGCAGCTTGGCACTAGCTTCCCACAATGAGCAGTTCTTC. It encodes CASSLALASHNEQFF.

This clone has just one count. The chain combines TRBV21-1 with TRBJ1-5; the table's D call TRBD1 went unverified against the DNA. TRBV21-1 corresponds to a pseudogene. The CDR3 has 17 residues. The DNA of the CDR3 is TGTGCCAGCAGCATACACAGGGAAGGTGGGAGCAATCAGCCCCAGCATTTT. Its protein product is CASSIHREGGSNQPQHF.

The chain uses TRBV7-9 and TRBJ1-2; 7 bases align to TRBD1. Unmatched junction bases numbered 9, after V lost 3 bases and J lost 2 bases. The CDR3 has 16 amino acids. CDR1 SEHNR and CDR2 FQNEAQ come from the germline V gene (reference sequence). In nucleotides, the CDR3 is TGTGCCAGCAGCTTTCTCACTCAACAGGGGAACTATGGCTACACCTTC. Amino acids: CASSFLTQQGNYGYTF. Full variable domain (missing parts from reference TRBV7-9 and TRBJ1-2): DTGVSQNPRHKITKRGQNVTFRCDPISEHNRLYWYRQTLGQGPEFLTYFQNEAQLEKSRLLSDRFSAERPKGSFSTLEIQRTEQGDSAMYLCASSFLTQQGNYGYTFGSGTRLTVV.

The V call is TRBV19, the J call TRBJ1-2; a possible D gene is TRBD1 (6 bases). Trimming pared 5 bases from V and 4 bases from J, leaving 20 bases between. This CDR3 is built from 16 residues. CDR1 is LNHDA, CDR2 SQIVND, per germline (reference sequence). The CDR3 sequence: CASSPGAQGRVYGYTF. DNA for the CDR3: TGTGCCAGTAGTCCGGGCGCGCAGGGGCGGGTCTATGGCTACACCTTC.

V is TRBV9 and J is TRBJ1-2; the D is unclear. Germline-derived CDR1 and CDR2 are SGDLS and YYNGEE. Between the trimmed V and J ends, which lost 0 bases and 10 bases, there was a span of 13 bases. The CDR3 spans 13 residues. The CDR3 here is CASSVDRGMDYTF. The CDR3 DNA sequence: TGTGCCAGCAGCGTAGATCGAGGGATGGACTACACCTTC.

CDR3 sequence reads: CASSPGQGHEKLFF. CDR3 DNA sequence: TGTGCCAGCAGTCCGGGACAGGGGCATGAAAAACTGTTTTTT. The V gene is TRBV27, the J gene TRBJ1-4; TRBD1 aligns across 10 bases. After removal of 5 bases from V and 6 bases from J, the junction contained 3 bases not matched to a gene. Germline CDR1 is MNHEY and CDR2 is SMNVEV (reference sequence). This CDR3 is built from 14 residues.

The gene calls are TRBV4-3 and TRBJ2-2, with D tentatively TRBD2 (6 bases). CDR1 and CDR2 from the germline V gene are LGHNA and YSLEER. Deletions cut 4 bases from V and 5 bases from J, with 14 bases between. The CDR3 runs to 15 residues. The CDR3 region is CASSRVGTPTGELFF. The CDR3 region has the DNA TGCGCCAGCAGCCGAGTCGGGACTCCGACCGGGGAGCTGTTTTTT.

This clone was counted only a few times. This chain joins TRBV12-5 and TRBJ1-1, with D tentatively TRBD1 (6 bases). The germline CDR1 and CDR2 sequences are LGHNT and FRNRAP. The CDR3 is 16 residues long. V lost 4 bases to trimming and J lost 5 bases, with 20 bases between them. CDR3 bases: TGTGCTAGTGGTTCTACAGGGATGGGGCGAGGTACTGAAGCTTTCTTT. Its translation is CASGSTGMGRGTEAFF.

This clone appeared once. The chain uses TRBV19 and TRBJ2-4, with TRBD1 identical over 7 bases. This CDR3 has 17 amino acids. Germline lookup yields CDR1 LNHDA and CDR2 SQIVND (reference sequence). The V and J ends lost 3 bases and 0 bases, in that order; junction bases with no gene match: 8. The CDR3 sequence: CASSIGEGALAKNIQYF. The CDR3 DNA follows: TGTGCCAGTAGTATCGGCGAGGGGGCTCTAGCCAAAAACATTCAGTACTTC.

The chain has TRBV11-2 and TRBJ2-6; TRBD2 might be the D (6 bases). V lost 5 bases and J 4 bases, leaving 21 bases between the germline ends. The CDR3 has 18 residues. The germline V gene has CDR1 SGHAT and CDR2 FQNNGV. CDR3 protein: CASSPVRDFGKGANVLTF. In DNA, the CDR3 is TGTGCCAGCAGCCCTGTCCGGGACTTTGGAAAGGGGGCCAACGTCCTGACTTTC.

The chain recombines TRBV15 with TRBJ1-5, with TRBD1 as a possible D gene (5 bases). Germline values: CDR1 LNHNV, CDR2 YYDKDF (reference sequence). The CDR3 length is 15 residues. V was trimmed by 5 bases and J by 2 bases, leaving 13 bases between them. This CDR3 reads CATSEQVFGNQPQHF. In DNA, the CDR3 is TGTGCCACCAGCGAACAGGTTTTTGGCAATCAGCCCCAGCATTTT.

The chain is built from TRBV7-2 and TRBJ2-1, with 9 bases fitting TRBD2. The CDR3 runs to 16 residues. The V gene end was trimmed by 5 bases and the J gene end by 7 bases; junction bases not matched to a gene: 12. The V gene's germline CDR1 is SGHTA and CDR2 FQGNSA. The DNA of the CDR3 is TGTGCCAGCAGCACCCGAGTAGCGGGAGTAGGTAATGAGCAGTTCTTC. This encodes CASSTRVAGVGNEQFF.

This clone was detected only a few times. This chain connects TRBV5-5 to TRBJ1-2; a weak D match, TRBD1 (6 bases). Trimming took off 0 bases at V and 6 bases at J, with 15 bases between the two ends. Looked up from germline, CDR1 is SGHKS and CDR2 is YYEKEE (reference sequence). The CDR3 has 15 amino acids. CDR3: CASSLGPGVVDGYTF. For the CDR3, the DNA is TGTGCCAGCAGCTTGGGGCCAGGGGTGGTGGATGGCTACACCTTC.